This TCR beta chain was identified in a study of blood T cell repertoires in COVID-19. Looking at the study overall: Sites across the United States, Italy and Spain contributed samples from acute and convalescent COVID-19.

Two negative PCRs, clearance, or symptom resolution characterized the recovered Cohort 3 donors. Measured with immunoSEQ multiplex PCR; TCRdb has only the in-frame clones, and not every one. The profile shows 280,000 or so clones, around 85% of them singletons. V dropped 4 bases and J dropped 0 bases, with 10 bases sitting between them. The CDR3 runs to 15 residues. Germline V gene lookup returns CDR1 MNHEY and CDR2 SVGEGT. The chain carries TRBV6-2 or TRBV6-3 and TRBJ1-5, with D maybe TRBD1 (5 bases). Sequencing was performed on PBMCs or T cells enriched from blood (not recorded which). This receptor was taken from a woman aged 40 to 49 who had recovered from COVID-19. The CDR3 loop is CASSWTGDSNQPQHF. The DNA of the CDR3 is TGTGCCAGCAGTTGGACGGGGGATAGCAATCAGCCCCAGCATTTT.